This TCR beta chain was sequenced during a study of T-cell memory formation after mild COVID-19. The sample holds a few counts of this clonotype. Using its own MiXCR run on the 5' RACE reads, TCRdb lists one record per CDR3 protein. The data show 280,000 or so distinct CDR3 sequences, under 8.5% seen once. Germline trimming cut 4 bases from V and 4 bases from J; bases unmatched to any gene: 5. Germline-derived CDR1 and CDR2 are SGHVS and FNYEAQ. This CDR3 spans 15 amino acids. The chain is built from TRBV7-6 and TRBJ2-2; TRBD1 agrees at 8 bases. The material sequenced was PBMCs or a T cell subset sorted from them (not recorded which). The receptor comes from a man in his late teens or twenties who had mild COVID-19 (a few samples of this study predate the infection). Cell type and time point are not known. CDR3 protein: CASSSQGAFTGELFF. The DNA of the CDR3 is TGTGCCAGCAGCTCTCAGGGGGCATTCACCGGGGAGCTGTTTTTT.